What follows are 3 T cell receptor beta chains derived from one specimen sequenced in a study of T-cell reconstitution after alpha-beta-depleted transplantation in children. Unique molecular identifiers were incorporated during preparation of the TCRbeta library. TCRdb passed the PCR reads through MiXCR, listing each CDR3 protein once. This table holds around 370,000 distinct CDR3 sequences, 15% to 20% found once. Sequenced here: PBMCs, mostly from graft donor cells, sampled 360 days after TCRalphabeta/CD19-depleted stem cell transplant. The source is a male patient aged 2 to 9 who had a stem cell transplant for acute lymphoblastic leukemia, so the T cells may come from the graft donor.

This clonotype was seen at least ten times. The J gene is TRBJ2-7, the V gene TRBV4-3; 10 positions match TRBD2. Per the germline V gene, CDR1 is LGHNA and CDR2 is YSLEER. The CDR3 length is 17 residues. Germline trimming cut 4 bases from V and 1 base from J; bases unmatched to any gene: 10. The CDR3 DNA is TGCGCCAGCAGCCGAAGGCTAGCGGGAGCTCCATCCTACGAGCAGTACTTC. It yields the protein CASSRRLAGAPSYEQYF.

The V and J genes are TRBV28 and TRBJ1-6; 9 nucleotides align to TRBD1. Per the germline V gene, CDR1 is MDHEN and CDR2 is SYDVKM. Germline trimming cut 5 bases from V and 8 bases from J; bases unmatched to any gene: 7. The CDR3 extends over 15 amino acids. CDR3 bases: TGTGCCAGCAGTCCGCCGGGACAGGGTTATTCACCCCTCCACTTT. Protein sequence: CASSPPGQGYSPLHF.

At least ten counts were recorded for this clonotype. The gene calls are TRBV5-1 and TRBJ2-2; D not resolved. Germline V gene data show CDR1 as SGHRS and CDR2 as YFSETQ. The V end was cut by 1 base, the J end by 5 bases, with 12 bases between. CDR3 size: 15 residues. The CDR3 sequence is CASSLRVGETGELFF. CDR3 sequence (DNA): TGCGCCAGCAGCTTGAGAGTGGGTGAGACCGGGGAGCTGTTTTTT.